Included here is one T cell receptor beta chain sequence, with context. Germline V CDR1 and CDR2: SGHTA, FQGNSA. V lost 2 bases and J lost 4, with 15 bases in between. The CDR3 spans 16 residues. A second PCR of roughly 7 to 11 cycles used a sample-barcoded 5' primer and a J-beta primer mix. Carrying 12 random nucleotides, a template-switch adaptor labeled each individual cDNA molecule. TCRdb re-called the 5' RACE reads through MiXCR, storing one row per CDR3 protein. The table lists more than 1,400,000 distinct CDR3 sequences, about 43% of them singletons, with approximately 7.9% in the top ten. The sample originates from a study of blood T cells in healthy people across ages.

The receptor was derived from a woman in her late teens or twenties in good health. The chain has TRBV7-2 and TRBJ2-1; D possibly corresponds to TRBD2 (5 bases). Sequenced material: blood. CDR3 DNA sequence: TGTGCCAGCAGCTTAAGTTCGGCTAGCCAATACAATGAGCAGTTCTTC. It encodes CASSLSSASQYNEQFF.